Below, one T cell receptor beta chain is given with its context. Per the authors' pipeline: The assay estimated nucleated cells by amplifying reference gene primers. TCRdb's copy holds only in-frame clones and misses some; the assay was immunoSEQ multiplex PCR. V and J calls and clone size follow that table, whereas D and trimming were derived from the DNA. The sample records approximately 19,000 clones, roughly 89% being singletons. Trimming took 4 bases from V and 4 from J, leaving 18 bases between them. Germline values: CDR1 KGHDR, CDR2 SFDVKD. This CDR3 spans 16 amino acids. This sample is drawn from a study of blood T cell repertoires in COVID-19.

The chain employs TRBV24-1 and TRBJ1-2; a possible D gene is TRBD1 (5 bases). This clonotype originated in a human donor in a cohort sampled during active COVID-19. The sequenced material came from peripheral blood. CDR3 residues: CATSDPAAEGSYGYTF. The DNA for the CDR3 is TGTGCCACCAGTGACCCCGCGGCGGAGGGGTCCTATGGCTACACCTTC.